These T cell receptor beta chains were read from a single sample in a study of persistence of HIV-infected CD4 T cells. Their antigens are not known. Generated by immunoSEQ multiplex PCR, the TCRdb table keeps only in-frame clones and is missing some. The table shows several thousand clones, with about 56% occurring only once. The sample in question was CD4+ T cells sorted from PBMCs after 18-hour stimulation, obtained from a patient who received antiretroviral therapy. These receptors all come from an adult man with HIV who was CMV-seropositive. The CDR3 runs from the conserved cysteine through the conserved F or W. A D gene is named only where the DNA matches it firmly. Part of the rows lack a size; the others show once, few, many or a class for expanded clones.

>TRBV4-2|TRBJ2-7|.|17|TRBD2
TGTGCCAGCAGCCAAGATCGAGTCGGCCTAGCGGGAGCCGAGCAGTACTTC
CASSQDRVGLAGAEQYF
>TRBV5-4|TRBJ2-3|.|15|.
TGTGCCAGCAGATTGACAGCGGGTATCACAGATACGCAGTATTTT
CASRLTAGITDTQYF
>TRBV5-1|TRBJ1-1|.|12|.
TGCGCCAGCAGACGGGGACAAACGGAAGCTTTCTTT
CASRRGQTEAFF
>TRBV3-1/TRBV3-2|TRBJ2-2|medium-sized|17|.
TGTGCCAGCAGCCAAGATCGCGGCCGGGAGTGGGCCGGGGAGCTGTTTTTT
CASSQDRGREWAGELFF
>TRBV19|TRBJ2-5|once|14|.
TGTGCCAGTAGTTCAGGAGTAGGCCAAGAGACCCAGTACTTC
CASSSGVGQETQYF
>TRBV19|TRBJ2-2|.|17|TRBD1
TGTGCCAGTAGTTCGGACAGGGGCAGAGAGTGGCCCGGGGAGCTGTTTTTT
CASSSDRGREWPGELFF
>TRBV4-2|TRBJ2-1|.|19|.
TGTGCCAGCAGCCAAGAGCTTCGTGGGGGGCTCAGCTCCTACAATGAGCAGTTCTTC
CASSQELRGGLSSYNEQFF
>TRBV19|TRBJ2-5|few|16|TRBD2
TGTGCCAGTAGTATAGATCTCCTAGCGGCCGGTAGAGCCCAGTACTTC
CASSIDLLAAGRAQYF
>TRBV15|TRBJ1-4|.|14|.
TGTGCCACCAGTCTGGTTAGACAAAATGAAAAACTGTTTTTT
CATSLVRQNEKLFF
>TRBV5-6|TRBJ1-2|.|16|TRBD1
TGTGCCAGCAGCCGGTCTGGACAGGGGGATTTCTATGGCTACACCTTC
CASSRSGQGDFYGYTF
>TRBV9|TRBJ2-5|.|13|.
TGTGCCAGCAGCGTAGCTCGGGAAGAGACCCAGTACTTC
CASSVAREETQYF
>TRBV4-3|TRBJ2-1|few|17|.
TGCGCCAGCAGCCAAGATGGGTCGGTGGCCGTACGTAATGAGCAGTTCTTC
CASSQDGSVAVRNEQFF
>TRBV2|TRBJ1-5|.|16|.
TGTGCCAGCAGTGAAGAGGATTCTTATAGCAATCAGCCCCAGCATTTT
CASSEEDSYSNQPQHF
>TRBV19|TRBJ2-7|.|15|TRBD1
TGTGCCAGTATGGGGATCGGGACAGGTCGCTACGAGCAGTACTTC
CASMGIGTGRYEQYF
>TRBV10-2|TRBJ2-7|.|13|.
TGCGCCAGCAGTTCGGACGGTGCCTACGAGCAGTACTTC
CASSSDGAYEQYF
>TRBV9|TRBJ2-5|.|13|.
TGTGCCAGCAGCTTAACTCGGGGGGAGACCCAGTACTTC
CASSLTRGETQYF
>TRBV30|TRBJ1-3|.|17|TRBD1
TGTGCCTGGAGTGATCTAAACAGGGGCTTCTCTGGAAACACCATATATTTT
CAWSDLNRGFSGNTIYF
>TRBV4-1|TRBJ2-7|.|17|.
TGCGCCAGCAGCCAAGATTTCACAGGCATTTTCTCCTACGAGCAGTACTTC
CASSQDFTGIFSYEQYF
>TRBV7-2|TRBJ2-7|.|15|TRBD1
TGTGCCAGCAGCTTAGCGGGGACAGGGGGCTACGAGCAGTACTTC
CASSLAGTGGYEQYF
>TRBV6-2/TRBV6-3|TRBJ2-1|once|13|TRBD2
TGTGCCAGCAGTTCTAGCGGAAATCAAAGAGAGTTCTTC
CASSSSGNQREFF
>TRBV5-1|TRBJ1-4|.|13|.
TGCGCCAGCAGAGGGGGAGCCGATGAAAAACTGTTTTTT
CASRGGADEKLFF
>TRBV3-1/TRBV3-2|TRBJ1-1|few|15|.
TGTGCCAGCAGCCGCCTCATCAGGGGTAGCACTGAAGCTTTCTTT
CASSRLIRGSTEAFF
>TRBV3-1/TRBV3-2|TRBJ1-1|.|17|TRBD1
TGTGCCAGCAGCCAAGCCTTCTCCGGGACAGGGGGCACTGAAGCTTTCTTT
CASSQAFSGTGGTEAFF
>TRBV6-5|TRBJ2-2|.|14|.
TGTGCCAGCTTATGGGGGATGGCTAGGGGGGAGCTGTTTTTT
CASLWGMARGELFF
>TRBV7-6|TRBJ2-3|.|15|.
TGTGCCAGCAGCTTAGGCCTGAGCAGCACAGATACGCAGTATTTT
CASSLGLSSTDTQYF
>TRBV7-2|TRBJ2-7|large|15|TRBD1
TGTGCCAGCAGCTTAGCAGGGGGCTCTTCCTACGAGCAGTACTTC
CASSLAGGSSYEQYF
>TRBV5-5|TRBJ1-2|.|14|.
TGTGCCAGCAGCTTGGCCATCGGGGGGTTTGGCTACACCTTC
CASSLAIGGFGYTF
>TRBV11-1|TRBJ2-1|.|16|TRBD2
TGTGCCAGCAGCCTTTCCGGGACTAGGACCTACAATGAGCAGTTCTTC
CASSLSGTRTYNEQFF
>TRBV6-5|TRBJ2-5|.|15|.
TGTGCCAGCAGTTACTGGGACCGAAGCCAAGAGACCCAGTACTTC
CASSYWDRSQETQYF